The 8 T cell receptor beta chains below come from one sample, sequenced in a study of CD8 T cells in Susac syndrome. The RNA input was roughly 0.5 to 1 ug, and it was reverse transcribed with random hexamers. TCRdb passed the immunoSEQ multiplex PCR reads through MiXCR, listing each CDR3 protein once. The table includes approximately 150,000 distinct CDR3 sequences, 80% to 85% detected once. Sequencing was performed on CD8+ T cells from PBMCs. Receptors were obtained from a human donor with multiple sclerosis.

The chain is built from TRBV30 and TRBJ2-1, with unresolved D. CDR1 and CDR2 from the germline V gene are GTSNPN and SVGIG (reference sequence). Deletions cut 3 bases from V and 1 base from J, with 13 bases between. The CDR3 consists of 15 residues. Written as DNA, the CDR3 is TGTGCCTGGAGAGATATGGGTGGTTCCTACAATGAGCAGTTCTTC. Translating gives CAWRDMGGSYNEQFF.

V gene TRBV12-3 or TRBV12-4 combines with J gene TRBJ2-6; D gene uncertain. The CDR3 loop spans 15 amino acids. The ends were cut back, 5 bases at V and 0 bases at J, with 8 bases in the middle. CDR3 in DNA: TGTGCCAGCAGTGACGACTTCTCTGGGGCCAACGTCCTGACTTTC. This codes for CASSDDFSGANVLTF.

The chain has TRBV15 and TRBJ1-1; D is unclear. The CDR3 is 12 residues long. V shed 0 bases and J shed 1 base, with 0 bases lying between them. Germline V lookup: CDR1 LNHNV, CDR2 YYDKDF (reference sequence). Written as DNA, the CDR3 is TGTGCCACCAGCAGAGAGAACACTGAAGCTTTCTTT. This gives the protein CATSRENTEAFF.

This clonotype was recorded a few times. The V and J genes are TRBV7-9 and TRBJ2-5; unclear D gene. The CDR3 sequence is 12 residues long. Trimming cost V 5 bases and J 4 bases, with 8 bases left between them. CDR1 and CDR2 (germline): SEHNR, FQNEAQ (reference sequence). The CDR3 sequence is CASSDLGETQYF. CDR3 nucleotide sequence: TGTGCCAGCAGCGACTTGGGAGAGACCCAGTACTTC.

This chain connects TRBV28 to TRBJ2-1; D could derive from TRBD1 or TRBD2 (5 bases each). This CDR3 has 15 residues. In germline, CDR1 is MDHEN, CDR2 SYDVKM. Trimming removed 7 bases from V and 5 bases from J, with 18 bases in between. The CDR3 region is CASNIPGRGDNEQFF. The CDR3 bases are TGTGCCAGCAACATCCCGGGACGAGGCGACAATGAGCAGTTCTTC.

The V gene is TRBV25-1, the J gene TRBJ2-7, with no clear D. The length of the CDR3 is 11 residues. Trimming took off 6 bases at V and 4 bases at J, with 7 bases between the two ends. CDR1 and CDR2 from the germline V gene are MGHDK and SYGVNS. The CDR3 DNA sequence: TGTGCCAGCAGGATGGGATACGAGCAGTACTTC. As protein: CASRMGYEQYF.

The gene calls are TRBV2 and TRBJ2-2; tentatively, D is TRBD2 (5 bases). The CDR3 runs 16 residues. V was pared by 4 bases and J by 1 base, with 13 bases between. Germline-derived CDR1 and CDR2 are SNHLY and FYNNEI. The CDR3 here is CASSGVTGKNTGELFF. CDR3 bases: TGTGCCAGCAGTGGAGTGACGGGGAAGAACACCGGGGAGCTGTTTTTT.

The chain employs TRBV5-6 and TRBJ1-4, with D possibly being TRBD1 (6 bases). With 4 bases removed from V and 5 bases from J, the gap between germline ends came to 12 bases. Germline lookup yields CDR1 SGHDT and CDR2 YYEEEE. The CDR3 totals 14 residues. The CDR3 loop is CASSQGQGNEKLFF. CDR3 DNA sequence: TGTGCCAGCAGCCAGGGGCAGGGGAATGAAAAACTGTTTTTT.